The 21 T cell receptor beta chains in this list originate from one sample, sequenced in a study of blood T cell repertoires in COVID-19. Assay: immunoSEQ multiplex PCR; the TCRdb copy retains only in-frame clones and omits some. The table lists fewer than 300,000 clones, approximately 85% of them singletons, with 4% to 6% in the top ten. Specimen: peripheral blood. The receptors were sampled from a man aged 45-65 years with active or convalescent COVID-19.

The chain recombines TRBV5-6 with TRBJ2-7; 10 positions match TRBD2. J gave up 9 bases and V 4 bases, and 13 bases lay outside the gene matches. Germline-derived CDR1 and CDR2 are SGHDT and YYEEEE. The CDR3 runs 15 residues. CDR3 residues: CASSLESSGSFRQYF. CDR3 bases: TGTGCCAGCAGCCTGGAGTCTAGCGGGAGTTTTCGGCAGTACTTC.

The chain employs TRBV10-3 and TRBJ2-3, with D perhaps matching TRBD2 (5 bases). Trimming shortened V by 10 bases and J by 0 bases, and 14 bases separated the two germline ends. Germline assignment: CDR1 ENHRY and CDR2 SYGVKD. This CDR3 has 14 amino acids. CDR3 sequence: CATGVGGSTDTQYF. CDR3 in DNA: TGTGCCACTGGGGTGGGCGGGAGCACAGATACGCAGTATTTT.

The V call is TRBV24-1, the J call TRBJ2-1; D is uncertain. In germline, CDR1 is KGHDR, CDR2 SFDVKD. This CDR3 is 16 amino acids long. Trimming shortened V by 5 bases and J by 5 bases, and 18 bases separated the two germline ends. The CDR3 sequence: CATSARQAPNNNEQFF. The CDR3 nucleotides are TGTGCCACCAGTGCACGACAAGCACCAAACAACAATGAGCAGTTCTTC.

The V gene is TRBV12-5, the J gene TRBJ2-6; D unclear. This CDR3 has 19 amino acids. The V end was cut by 5 bases, the J end by 0 bases, with 20 bases between. Germline assignment: CDR1 LGHNT and CDR2 FRNRAP. Written as DNA, the CDR3 is TGTGCTAGTGGTCCACCCTCCCCCCTATCTAGCTCTGGGGCCAACGTCCTGACTTTC. Translating gives CASGPPSPLSSSGANVLTF.

J is TRBJ2-1 and V is TRBV6-2 or TRBV6-3, with 12 bases fitting TRBD2. Germline lookup yields CDR1 MNHEY and CDR2 SVGEGT. The CDR3 totals 16 residues. The V segment lost 4 bases and the J segment 8 bases; nucleotides outside the gene matches: 9. This chain's CDR3 is CASSLQTSGSTYEQFF. In DNA, the CDR3 is TGTGCCAGCAGTTTACAGACTAGCGGGAGCACCTATGAGCAGTTCTTC.

V and J are TRBV18 and TRBJ2-1; D unresolved. Germline V gene lookup returns CDR1 KGHSH and CDR2 LQKENI. The CDR3 spans 13 residues. V lost 6 bases to trimming and J lost 6 bases, with 12 bases between them. As DNA, the CDR3 is TGTGCCAGCTCCCCCGCCCGAGTCAATGAGCAGTTCTTC. Protein sequence: CASSPARVNEQFF.

V is TRBV3-1 (or the pseudogene TRBV3-2) and J is TRBJ1-6; TRBD1 matches 9 bases. CDR1 and CDR2 from the germline V gene are LGHDT and YNNKEL (reference sequence). CDR3 length equals 14 residues. The ends lost 7 bases at V and 8 bases at J; junction bases unmatched: 6. CDR3 coding DNA: TGTGCCAGCAACCTACAGGGGGCCCATTCACCCCTCCACTTT. Translating gives CASNLQGAHSPLHF.

This chain uses TRBV2 with TRBJ1-1; 8 bases align to TRBD1. Germline loops: CDR1 SNHLY, CDR2 FYNNEI. V gave up 7 bases and J gave up 3 bases; unmatched junction bases: 7. The CDR3 has 14 residues. CDR3 DNA: TGTGCCAGCATACGGACAGGGCAATACACTGAAGCTTTCTTT. Its translation is CASIRTGQYTEAFF.

V gene TRBV9 combines with J gene TRBJ1-3; tentatively, D is TRBD1 (6 bases). V was cut by 4 bases and J by 4 bases, with 15 bases left in between. CDR1 is SGDLS and CDR2 is YYNGEE in the germline V gene. The CDR3 is 15 residues long. The CDR3 DNA sequence: TGTGCCAGCAGCCCTAGTTTGGGGGCCGGAAACACCATATATTTT. Translating it yields CASSPSLGAGNTIYF.

This chain's CDR3 is CASSLITGGIQPQHF. The CDR3 DNA is TGTGCCAGCAGTTTGATAACAGGGGGCATTCAGCCCCAGCATTTT. This chain uses TRBV28 with TRBJ1-5; 9 bases agree with TRBD1. There are 15 residues in the CDR3. CDR1 MDHEN and CDR2 SYDVKM come from the germline V gene. Trimming removed 3 bases from V and 6 bases from J; junction bases left unmatched: 6.

The chain is built from TRBV27 and TRBJ1-2, with TRBD1 matching 7 bases. This CDR3 has 13 amino acids. Germline CDR1 MNHEY, CDR2 SMNVEV (reference sequence). V shed 6 bases and J 4 bases; nucleotides not matched to a gene: 5. CDR3 sequence reads: CASRETGFYGYTF. DNA of the CDR3: TGTGCCAGCAGGGAGACAGGGTTCTATGGCTACACCTTC.

This rearrangement joins TRBV30 to TRBJ1-1; 9 bases align to TRBD1. The V gene's germline CDR1 is GTSNPN and CDR2 SVGIG (reference sequence). After removal of 1 base from V and 5 bases from J, the junction contained 8 bases not matched to a gene. This CDR3 spans 15 amino acids. CDR3 sequence reads: CAWSAHRGRGTEAFF. For the CDR3, the DNA is TGTGCCTGGAGTGCACACAGGGGGCGTGGAACTGAAGCTTTCTTT.

The CDR3 sequence: CSYGTSGRTEQFF. As DNA, the CDR3 is TGCAGCTACGGGACTAGCGGGAGGACTGAGCAGTTCTTC. This sequence joins TRBV29-1 and TRBJ2-1; 15 bases are a match to TRBD2. The trim removed 8 bases at V and 9 bases at J, leaving 5 bases unmatched. Per the germline V gene, CDR1 is SQVTM and CDR2 is ANQGSEA. The CDR3 spans 13 residues.

This sequence joins TRBV10-3 and TRBJ1-1, with 10 bases identical to TRBD1. V gave up 4 bases and J gave up 3 bases; unmatched junction bases: 5. The CDR3 length is 15 residues. The germline gives CDR1 ENHRY, CDR2 SYGVKD. CDR3 in amino acids: CAISAAGTGDTEAFF. The CDR3, as DNA: TGTGCCATCAGTGCGGCCGGGACAGGGGACACTGAAGCTTTCTTT.

The J gene is TRBJ2-1, the V gene TRBV7-9; 7 nucleotides line up with TRBD2. The germline gives CDR1 SEHNR, CDR2 FQNEAQ (reference sequence). V lost 3 bases and J lost 6; bases outside the gene matches: 8. The CDR3 covers 15 residues. CDR3 sequence (DNA): TGTGCCAGCAGCTTGGGGCTAGCGGCCCCCAATGAGCAGTTCTTC. Its translation: CASSLGLAAPNEQFF.

The rearrangement uses TRBV7-9 and TRBJ1-1, with 11 bases that match TRBD1. The CDR3 covers 15 residues. Trimming at V came to 5 bases and at J to 3 bases, leaving 5 bases not matched to a gene. The germline V gene encodes CDR1 SEHNR and CDR2 FQNEAQ (reference sequence). The CDR3 loop reads CASSPWDRGDTEAFF. CDR3 DNA: TGTGCCAGCAGCCCGTGGGACAGGGGGGACACTGAAGCTTTCTTT.

V is TRBV3-1 (or the pseudogene TRBV3-2) and J is TRBJ2-5; D is undetermined. This CDR3 spans 15 amino acids. Trimming took 2 bases from V and 5 from J, leaving 15 bases between them. CDR1 and CDR2 from the germline V gene are LGHDT and YNNKEL (reference sequence). CDR3 sequence: CASSQTRSAWETQYF. CDR3 nucleotide sequence: TGTGCCAGCAGCCAAACTCGATCCGCGTGGGAGACCCAGTACTTC.

The chain couples TRBV6-6 to TRBJ1-2; TRBD1 agrees at 8 bases. CDR1 and CDR2 from the germline V gene are MNHNY and SVGAGI (reference sequence). The trim removed 8 bases at V and 7 bases at J, leaving 9 bases unmatched. The CDR3 contains 13 residues. The CDR3 DNA reads TGTGCCAGCCACAATCAGGGGGCTGCTGGCTACACCTTC. Residues: CASHNQGAAGYTF.

The rearrangement links TRBV6-2 or TRBV6-3 to TRBJ2-7, with D perhaps matching TRBD2 (5 bases). Per germline, CDR1 MNHEY and CDR2 SVGEGT. CDR3 length: 16 amino acids. The V end lost 4 bases, the J end lost 3 bases, and 19 bases lay between the germline ends. The CDR3 here is CASSSPSSGKRYEQYF. In nucleotides, the CDR3 is TGTGCCAGCAGTTCCCCGTCATCCGGGAAACGCTACGAGCAGTACTTC.

This clone was seen once. The chain recombines TRBV7-9 with TRBJ1-2; a weak D match, TRBD1 (6 bases). The V gene's germline CDR1 is SEHNR and CDR2 FQNEAQ (reference sequence). The CDR3 covers 13 residues. Trimming shortened V by 3 bases and J by 6 bases, and 11 bases separated the two germline ends. The CDR3 coding sequence is TGTGCCAGCAGCTTGAGGGACACGGATGGCTACACCTTC. As protein: CASSLRDTDGYTF.

The chain links TRBV4-2 to TRBJ1-2; the D gene is possibly TRBD1 (6 bases). This CDR3 has 16 amino acids. The V and J ends lost 1 base and 3 bases respectively, with 15 bases between them. CDR1 and CDR2 from the germline V gene are LGHNA and YNFKEQ. Here the CDR3 DNA reads TGTGCCAGCAGCCAAGGCCGAGGGGGAGCGGACTATGGCTACACCTTC. As protein: CASSQGRGGADYGYTF.